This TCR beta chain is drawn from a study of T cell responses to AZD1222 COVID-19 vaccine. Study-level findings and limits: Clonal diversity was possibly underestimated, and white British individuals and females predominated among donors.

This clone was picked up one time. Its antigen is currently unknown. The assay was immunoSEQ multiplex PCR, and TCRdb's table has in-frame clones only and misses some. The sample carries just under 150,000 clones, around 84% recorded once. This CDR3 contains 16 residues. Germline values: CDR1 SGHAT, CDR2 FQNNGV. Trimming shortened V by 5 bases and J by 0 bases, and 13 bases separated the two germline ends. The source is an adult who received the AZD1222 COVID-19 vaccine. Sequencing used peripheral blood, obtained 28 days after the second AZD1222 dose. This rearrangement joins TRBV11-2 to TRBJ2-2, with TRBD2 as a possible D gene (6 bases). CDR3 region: CASSLHSGTNTGELFF. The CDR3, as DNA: TGTGCCAGCAGCCTCCATAGCGGAACGAACACCGGGGAGCTGTTTTTT.